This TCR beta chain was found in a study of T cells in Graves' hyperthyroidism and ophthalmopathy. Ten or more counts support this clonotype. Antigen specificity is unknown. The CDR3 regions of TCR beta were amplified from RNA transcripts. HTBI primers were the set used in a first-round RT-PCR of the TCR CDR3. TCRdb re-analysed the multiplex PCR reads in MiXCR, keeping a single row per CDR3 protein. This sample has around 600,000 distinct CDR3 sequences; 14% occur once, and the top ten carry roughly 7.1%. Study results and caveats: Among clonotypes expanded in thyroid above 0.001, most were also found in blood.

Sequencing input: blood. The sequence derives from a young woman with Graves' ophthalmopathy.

CDR3 amino acids: CASSHKGGNTIYF. Here the CDR3 DNA reads TGTGCCAGCAGCCACAAGGGCGGAAACACCATATATTTT. The rearrangement joins TRBV3-1 to TRBJ1-3; no definite D call. The CDR3 spans 13 residues. The V end lost 3 bases, the J end lost 4 bases, and 7 bases lay between the germline ends. Germline V gives CDR1 LGHDT, CDR2 YNNKEL (reference sequence).